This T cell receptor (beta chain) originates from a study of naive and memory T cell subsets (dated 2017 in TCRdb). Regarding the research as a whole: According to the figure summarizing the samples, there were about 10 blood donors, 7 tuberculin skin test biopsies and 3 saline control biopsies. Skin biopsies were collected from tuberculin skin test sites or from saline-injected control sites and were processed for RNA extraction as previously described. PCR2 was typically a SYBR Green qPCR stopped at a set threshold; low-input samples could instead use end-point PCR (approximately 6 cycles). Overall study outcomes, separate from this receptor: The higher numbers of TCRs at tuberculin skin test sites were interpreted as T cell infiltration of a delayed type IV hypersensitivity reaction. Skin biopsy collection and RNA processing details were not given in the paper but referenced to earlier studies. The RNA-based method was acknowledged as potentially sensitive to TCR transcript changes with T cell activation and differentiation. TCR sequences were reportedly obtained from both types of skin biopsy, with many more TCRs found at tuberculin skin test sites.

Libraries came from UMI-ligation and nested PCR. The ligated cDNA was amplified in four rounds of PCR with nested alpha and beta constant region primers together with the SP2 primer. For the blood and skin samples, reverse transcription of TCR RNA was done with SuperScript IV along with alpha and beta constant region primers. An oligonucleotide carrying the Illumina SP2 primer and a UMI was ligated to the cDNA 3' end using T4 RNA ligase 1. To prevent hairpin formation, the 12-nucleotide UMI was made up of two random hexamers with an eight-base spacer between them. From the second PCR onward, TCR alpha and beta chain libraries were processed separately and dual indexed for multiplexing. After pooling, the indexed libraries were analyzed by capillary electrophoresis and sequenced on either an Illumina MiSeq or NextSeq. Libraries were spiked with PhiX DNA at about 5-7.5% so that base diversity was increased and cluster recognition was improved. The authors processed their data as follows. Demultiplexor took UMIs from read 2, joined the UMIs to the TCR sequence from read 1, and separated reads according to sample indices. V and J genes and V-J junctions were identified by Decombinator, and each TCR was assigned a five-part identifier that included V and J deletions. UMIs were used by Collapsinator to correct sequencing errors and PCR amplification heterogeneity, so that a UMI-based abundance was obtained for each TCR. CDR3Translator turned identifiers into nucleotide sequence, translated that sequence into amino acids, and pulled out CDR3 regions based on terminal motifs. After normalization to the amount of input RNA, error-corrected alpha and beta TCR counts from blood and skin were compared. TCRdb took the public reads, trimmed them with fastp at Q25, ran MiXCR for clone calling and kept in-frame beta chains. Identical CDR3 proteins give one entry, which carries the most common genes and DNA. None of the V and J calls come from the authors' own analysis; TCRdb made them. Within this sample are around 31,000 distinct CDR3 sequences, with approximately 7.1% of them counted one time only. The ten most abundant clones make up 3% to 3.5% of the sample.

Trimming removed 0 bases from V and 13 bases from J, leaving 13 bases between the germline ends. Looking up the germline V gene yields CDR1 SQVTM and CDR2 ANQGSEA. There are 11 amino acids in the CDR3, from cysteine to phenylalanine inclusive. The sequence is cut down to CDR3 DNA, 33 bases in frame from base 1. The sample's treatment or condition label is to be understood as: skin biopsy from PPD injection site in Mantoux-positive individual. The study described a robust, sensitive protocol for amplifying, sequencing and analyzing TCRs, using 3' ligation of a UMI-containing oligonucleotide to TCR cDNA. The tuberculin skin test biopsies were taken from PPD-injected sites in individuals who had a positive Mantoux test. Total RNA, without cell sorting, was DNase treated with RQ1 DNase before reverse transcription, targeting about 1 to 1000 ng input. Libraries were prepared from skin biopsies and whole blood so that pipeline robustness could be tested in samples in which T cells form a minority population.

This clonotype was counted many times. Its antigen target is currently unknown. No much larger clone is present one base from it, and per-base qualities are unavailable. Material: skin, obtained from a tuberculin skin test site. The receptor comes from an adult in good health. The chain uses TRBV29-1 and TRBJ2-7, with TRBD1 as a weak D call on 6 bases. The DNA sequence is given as TGCAGCGTTGAAGAACAGGGAAGGGGTTACTTC. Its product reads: CSVEEQGRGYF.